The 18 T cell receptor beta chains presented below share a single source sample, sequenced in a study of CD8 T cells in ankylosing spondylitis. The study, taken as a whole, reports: A motif in TCR beta, a set of roughly eight highly homologous variants, appeared characteristic of ankylosing spondylitis blood.

Their antigens are not known. TCRdb ran MiXCR on the 5' RACE reads and lists one entry per CDR3 protein. The data show roughly 450,000 distinct CDR3 sequences, with 25% to 30% seen just once and roughly 0.9% held by the top ten. The sample taken for sequencing was blood, either unsorted or a sorted T cell fraction (not recorded which). The receptor source for this set is a male donor with ankylosing spondylitis.

This clonotype occurred a few times. The chain employs TRBV20-1 and TRBJ2-2, with D possibly TRBD1 on 5 matching bases. Germline CDR1 is DFQATT and CDR2 is SNEGSKA (reference sequence). The CDR3 sequence is 15 residues long. V gave up 0 bases and J gave up 2 bases, with 10 bases separating them. CDR3 nucleotides: TGCAGTGCTAGAGACCAAGGACATAACACCGGGGAGCTGTTTTTT. This gives the protein CSARDQGHNTGELFF.

The CDR3 protein is CASSQEAGDYGYTF. The CDR3 coding sequence is TGTGCCAGCAGCCAAGAGGCAGGGGACTATGGCTACACCTTC. V usage is TRBV4-2 and J usage is TRBJ1-2; TRBD1 might be the D (6 bases). V dropped 0 bases and J dropped 3 bases, with 8 bases sitting between them. Germline V gene data show CDR1 as LGHNA and CDR2 as YNFKEQ. The CDR3 has 14 amino acids.

This clonotype appeared a few times. This rearrangement joins TRBV3-1 to TRBJ2-5, with TRBD1 identical over 7 bases. CDR1 and CDR2 from the germline V gene are LGHDT and YNNKEL (reference sequence). V shed 0 bases, J shed 8 bases, and the junction held 12 bases outside the gene matches. CDR3 size: 16 residues. The CDR3 DNA follows: TGTGCCAGCAGCCAAGAGACACCGGGACAGCTACGAACCCAGTACTTC. This translates into CASSQETPGQLRTQYF.

This clonotype came up a few times. The rearrangement joins TRBV18 to TRBJ2-1, with 9 bases fitting TRBD2. This CDR3 is built from 17 residues. In germline, CDR1 is KGHSH, CDR2 LQKENI. Trimming at V came to 1 base and at J to 4 bases, leaving 8 bases not matched to a gene. This CDR3 reads CASSPLPSGTTYNEQFF. The CDR3 DNA reads as TGTGCCAGCTCACCACTCCCTAGCGGGACCACTTACAATGAGCAGTTCTTC.

A few counts support this clonotype. The gene calls are TRBV5-1 and TRBJ2-1, with 10 bases fitting TRBD2. There are 16 residues in the CDR3. The V gene end was trimmed by 4 bases and the J gene end by 7 bases; junction bases not matched to a gene: 11. Germline V gene data show CDR1 as SGHRS and CDR2 as YFSETQ. The CDR3 is CASSPPLAGERNEQFF. CDR3 coding DNA: TGCGCCAGCAGCCCGCCTCTAGCGGGAGAGAGGAATGAGCAGTTCTTC.

This clonotype showed up just a few times. V and J are TRBV20-1 and TRBJ1-1; D is possibly TRBD1 (6 bases). Trimming left V 5 bases short and J 5 bases short, with 15 bases between. The CDR3 consists of 13 residues. Germline lookup yields CDR1 DFQATT and CDR2 SNEGSKA (reference sequence). The CDR3 loop is CSAEPPGVTEAFF. The CDR3 nucleotides are TGCAGTGCTGAGCCCCCAGGGGTGACTGAAGCTTTCTTT.

This chain uses TRBV5-6 with TRBJ1-5, with D perhaps TRBD1 (6 bases). V gave up 2 bases and J gave up 0 bases, with 15 bases separating them. This CDR3 is built from 17 residues. Germline CDR1 is SGHDT and CDR2 is YYEEEE. The CDR3, as DNA: TGTGCCAGCAGCTTCAGGGGATTTGCGGATAGCAATCAGCCCCAGCATTTT. Its protein is CASSFRGFADSNQPQHF.

The chain has TRBV5-1 and TRBJ2-3, with 9 bases matching TRBD1. V was clipped by 0 bases and J by 3 bases; unmatched bases: 5. The germline gives CDR1 SGHRS, CDR2 YFSETQ. CDR3 length equals 16 residues. CDR3: CASSLDRGLRTDTQYF. Written as DNA, the CDR3 is TGCGCCAGCAGCTTGGACAGGGGGCTGAGGACAGATACGCAGTATTTT.

CDR3 region: CSAETSYHNEQFF. CDR3 sequence (DNA): TGCAGTGCTGAGACTAGCTACCACAATGAGCAGTTCTTC. The chain uses TRBV20-1 and TRBJ2-1; 7 positions match TRBD2. This CDR3 is built from 13 residues. Germline-derived CDR1 and CDR2 are DFQATT and SNEGSKA (reference sequence). The trim removed 5 bases at V and 5 bases at J, leaving 6 bases unmatched.

The chain is built from TRBV12-3 or TRBV12-4 and TRBJ2-2; D might be TRBD1 or TRBD2, each matching 6 bases. V lost 11 bases and J lost 5, with 12 bases in between. The length of the CDR3 is 12 residues. CDR3 residues: CASGGSTGELFF. The CDR3 nucleotides read TGTGCCTCCGGGGGCTCGACCGGGGAGCTGTTTTTT.

This clonotype was picked up a small number of times. The chain recombines TRBV12-3 or TRBV12-4 with TRBJ1-2; D may be TRBD1 (5 bases). The CDR3 sequence is 13 residues long. The ends were cut back, 6 bases at V and 7 bases at J, with 15 bases in the middle. The CDR3 here is CASSTDSLLGYTF. In DNA, the CDR3 is TGTGCCAGCAGCACAGACAGCCTCCTTGGCTACACCTTC.

The CDR3 sequence: CASSLGGQSNQPQHF. The CDR3 DNA follows: TGTGCCAGCAGTTTAGGGGGACAGAGCAATCAGCCCCAGCATTTT. This chain joins TRBV12-3 or TRBV12-4 and TRBJ1-5; 7 bases fit TRBD1. The trim removed 1 base at V and 1 base at J, leaving 1 base unmatched. This CDR3 has 15 residues.

This clonotype has more than one count but fewer than ten. This chain uses TRBV3-1 with TRBJ2-1; 7 nucleotides align to TRBD1. The junction had 2 bases not matched to a gene; V was cut back by 3 bases and J by 3 bases. The CDR3 extends over 14 amino acids. Germline assignment: CDR1 LGHDT and CDR2 YNNKEL (reference sequence). This chain's CDR3 is CASSQDRNYNEQFF. For the CDR3, the DNA is TGTGCCAGCAGCCAGGACAGGAACTACAATGAGCAGTTCTTC.

In this sample, this clonotype turned up a few times. The chain is built from TRBV7-6 and TRBJ2-1; D is undetermined. The CDR3 covers 12 residues. Germline V CDR1 and CDR2: SGHVS, FNYEAQ. V was cut by 4 bases and J by 8 bases, with 9 bases left in between. Written as DNA, the CDR3 is TGTGCCAGCAGCTCCCCCCCCCATGAGCAGTTCTTC. Translated, it gives CASSSPPHEQFF.

The chain recombines TRBV20-1 with TRBJ2-3; 8 nucleotides line up with TRBD2. The CDR3 covers 15 residues. V was pared by 3 bases and J by 4 bases, with 9 bases of the junction left unmatched. Germline V gives CDR1 DFQATT, CDR2 SNEGSKA (reference sequence). The CDR3 loop reads CSARSGSRSADTQYF. The CDR3 coding sequence is TGCAGTGCTAGGAGCGGGAGTCGTTCTGCAGATACGCAGTATTTT.

This clonotype appeared a few times. The rearrangement joins TRBV7-9 to TRBJ2-3; maybe TRBD2 (5 bases). The V end lost 4 bases, the J end lost 2 bases, and 13 bases lay between the germline ends. Per the germline V gene, CDR1 is SEHNR and CDR2 is FQNEAQ (reference sequence). The CDR3 is 15 amino acids. The CDR3 spells CASSYRGKTTDTQYF. The CDR3 region has the DNA TGTGCCAGCAGCTATAGAGGGAAAACCACAGATACGCAGTATTTT. Combining the CDR3 with reference TRBV7-9 and TRBJ2-3 gives the whole variable domain DTGVSQNPRHKITKRGQNVTFRCDPISEHNRLYWYRQTLGQGPEFLTYFQNEAQLEKSRLLSDRFSAERPKGSFSTLEIQRTEQGDSAMYLCASSYRGKTTDTQYFGPGTRLTVL.

This clonotype was counted only a few times. The chain combines TRBV20-1 with TRBJ2-3; D is possibly TRBD1 or TRBD2 (5 bases each). This CDR3 is 14 amino acids long. V was pared by 1 base and J by 4 bases, with 12 bases between. CDR1 and CDR2 from the germline V gene are DFQATT and SNEGSKA (reference sequence). CDR3 bases: TGCAGTGCTAGAGGGGACGCAATTTCAGATACGCAGTATTTT. Its translation is CSARGDAISDTQYF.

This chain connects TRBV1 to TRBJ2-1; the table's D call of TRBD1 was not tested on the DNA. TRBV1 is termed a pseudogene. The CDR3 spans 15 residues. CDR3 loop: CTSSQERHGGHEQFF. CDR3 coding DNA: TGCACCAGCAGCCAAGAGCGTCATGGGGGTCATGAGCAGTTCTTC.